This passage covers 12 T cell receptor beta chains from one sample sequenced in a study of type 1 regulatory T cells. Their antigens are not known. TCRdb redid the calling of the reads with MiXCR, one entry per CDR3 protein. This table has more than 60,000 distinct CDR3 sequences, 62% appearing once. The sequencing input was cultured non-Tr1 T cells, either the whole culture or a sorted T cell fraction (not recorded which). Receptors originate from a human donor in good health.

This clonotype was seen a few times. The CDR3 loop reads CASSLGTSGSSFPDTQYF. CDR3 sequence (DNA): TGTGCCAGCAGCTTGGGGACTAGCGGGAGTAGTTTTCCAGATACGCAGTATTTT. The chain couples TRBV7-3 to TRBJ2-3, with 14 bases matching TRBD2. The CDR3 has 18 amino acids. The germline gives CDR1 SGHTA, CDR2 FQGTGA. Trimming took 3 bases from V and 4 from J; bases not matched to a gene: 9.

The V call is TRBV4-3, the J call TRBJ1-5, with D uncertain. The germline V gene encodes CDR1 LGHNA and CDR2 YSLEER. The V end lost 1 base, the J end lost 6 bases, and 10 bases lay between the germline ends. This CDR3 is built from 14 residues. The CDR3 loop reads CASSQVAVRQPQHF. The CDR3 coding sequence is TGCGCCAGCAGCCAAGTGGCGGTCCGTCAGCCCCAGCATTTT.

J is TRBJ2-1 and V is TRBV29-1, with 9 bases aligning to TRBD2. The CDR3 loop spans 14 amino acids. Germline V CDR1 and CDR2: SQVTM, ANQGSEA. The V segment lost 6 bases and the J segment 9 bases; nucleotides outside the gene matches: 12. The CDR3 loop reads CSVTARRGGTEQFF. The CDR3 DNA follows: TGCAGCGTCACCGCCCGGCGGGGGGGTACTGAGCAGTTCTTC.

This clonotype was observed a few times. CDR3 DNA: TGCAGTGCTACAAAACAGCAGGGTCACCCACATGAGCAGTTCTTC. Residues: CSATKQQGHPHEQFF. The chain joins TRBV20-1 to TRBJ2-1; D is perhaps TRBD1 (5 bases). Trimming took 4 bases from V and 8 from J, leaving 21 bases between them. The germline V gene has CDR1 DFQATT and CDR2 SNEGSKA (reference sequence). The CDR3 is 15 residues long.

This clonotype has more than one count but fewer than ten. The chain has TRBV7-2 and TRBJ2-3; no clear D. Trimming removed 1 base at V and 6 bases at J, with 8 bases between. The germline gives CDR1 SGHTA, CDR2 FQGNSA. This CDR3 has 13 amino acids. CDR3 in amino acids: CASSLVQDDTQYF. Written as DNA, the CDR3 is TGTGCCAGCAGCTTAGTTCAGGACGATACGCAGTATTTT.

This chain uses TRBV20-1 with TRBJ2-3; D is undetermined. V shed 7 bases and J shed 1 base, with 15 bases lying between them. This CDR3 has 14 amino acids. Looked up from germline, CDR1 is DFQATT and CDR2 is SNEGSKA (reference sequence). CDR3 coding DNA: TGCAGTGTTCTGGCACAGAAACGCACAGATACGCAGTATTTT. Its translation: CSVLAQKRTDTQYF.

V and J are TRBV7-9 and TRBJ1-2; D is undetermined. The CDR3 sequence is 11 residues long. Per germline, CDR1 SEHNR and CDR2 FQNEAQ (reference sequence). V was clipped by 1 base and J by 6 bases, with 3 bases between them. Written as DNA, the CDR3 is TGTGCCAGCAGCTTAGGGGATGGCTACACCTTC. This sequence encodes CASSLGDGYTF.

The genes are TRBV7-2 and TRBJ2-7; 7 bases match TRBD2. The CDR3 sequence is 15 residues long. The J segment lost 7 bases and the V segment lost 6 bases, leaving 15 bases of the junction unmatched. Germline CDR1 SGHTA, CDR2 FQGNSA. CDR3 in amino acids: CASRIGLVPRGEQYF. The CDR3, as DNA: TGTGCCAGCAGGATAGGACTAGTCCCCCGAGGAGAGCAGTACTTC.

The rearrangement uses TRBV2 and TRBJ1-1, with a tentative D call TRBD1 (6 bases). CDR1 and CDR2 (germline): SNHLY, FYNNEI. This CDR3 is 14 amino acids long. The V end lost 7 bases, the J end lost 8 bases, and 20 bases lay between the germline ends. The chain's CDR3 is CASNLRGSPEEAFF. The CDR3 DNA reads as TGTGCCAGCAACTTAAGGGGGTCGCCTGAAGAAGCTTTCTTT.

The CDR3 loop is CSASGQGTNQPQHF. The CDR3 DNA sequence: TGCAGTGCTAGTGGACAGGGGACCAATCAGCCCCAGCATTTT. The chain is built from TRBV20-1 and TRBJ1-5, with 9 bases that match TRBD1. Germline V lookup: CDR1 DFQATT, CDR2 SNEGSKA (reference sequence). V shed 3 bases and J 3 bases; nucleotides not matched to a gene: 3. The CDR3 runs to 14 residues.

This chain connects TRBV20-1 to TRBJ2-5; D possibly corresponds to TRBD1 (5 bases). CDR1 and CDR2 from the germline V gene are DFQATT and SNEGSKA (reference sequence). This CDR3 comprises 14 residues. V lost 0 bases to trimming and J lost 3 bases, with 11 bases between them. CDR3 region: CSARDLGREETQYF. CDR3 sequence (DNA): TGCAGTGCTAGAGATCTAGGCAGGGAAGAGACCCAGTACTTC.

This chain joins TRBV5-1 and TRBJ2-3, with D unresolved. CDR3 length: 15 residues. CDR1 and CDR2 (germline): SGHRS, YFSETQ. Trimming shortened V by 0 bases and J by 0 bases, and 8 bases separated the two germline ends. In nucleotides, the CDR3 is TGCGCCAGCAGCTTGGTGGCGCCCAGCACAGATACGCAGTATTTT. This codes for CASSLVAPSTDTQYF.